This T cell receptor beta chain was sequenced in a study of post-analysis software for immune sequencing data. Study in general: Progressive-relapsing, secondary progressive and relapsing-remitting multiple sclerosis were among the disease courses included.

Of note for this clonotype: Antigen unknown.

The V end lost 10 bases, the J end lost 6 bases, and 16 bases lay between the germline ends. This CDR3 spans 13 amino acids. Unique molecular identifiers were present in the TCR beta cDNA libraries. Hundreds of thousands of cDNA molecules were obtained from roughly 0.93 to 9.6 million T cells. From the PCR reads, TCRdb called clonotypes with MiXCR, one entry per CDR3 protein. Among hundreds of thousands of distinct CDR3 sequences listed, 30% were seen once. Findings and limits, study-wide: TRBV segments more frequent in patients than in controls numbered roughly 5 and included TRBV5-6, TRBV5-1 and TRBV20-1. Versus controls, multiple sclerosis patients showed significantly lower diversity (normalized Chao1).

The V gene is TRBV12-3 or TRBV12-4, the J gene TRBJ2-1, with D possibly matching TRBD2 (7 bases). The sample was blood. The sequence was obtained from a girl aged 10 to 17 with multiple sclerosis. CDR3 sequence: CANRETSLNEQFF. The CDR3 region has the DNA TGTGCCAACAGGGAGACTAGCCTCAATGAGCAGTTCTTC.